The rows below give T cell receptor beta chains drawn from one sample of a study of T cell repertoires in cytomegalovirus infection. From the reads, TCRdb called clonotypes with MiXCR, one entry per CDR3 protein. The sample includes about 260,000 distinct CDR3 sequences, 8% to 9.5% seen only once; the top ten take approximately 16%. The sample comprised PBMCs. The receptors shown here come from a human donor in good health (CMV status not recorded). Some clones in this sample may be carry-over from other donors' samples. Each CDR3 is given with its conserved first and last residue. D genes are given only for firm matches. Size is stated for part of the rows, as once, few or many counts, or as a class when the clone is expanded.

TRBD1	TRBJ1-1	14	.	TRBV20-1	TGCAGTGCTAAAGTCGACAGGGGGCGAACTGAAGCTTTCTTT	CSAKVDRGRTEAFF
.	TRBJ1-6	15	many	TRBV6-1	TGTGCCGCAATTAAACCAGGAGCCTATAATTCACCCCTCCACTTT	CAAIKPGAYNSPLHF
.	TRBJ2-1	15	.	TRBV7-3	TGTGCCAGCAGCCTAAGATTCCAGGGTTTTGATGAGCAGTTCTTC	CASSLRFQGFDEQFF
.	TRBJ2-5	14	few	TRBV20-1	TGCAGTGCTAGAGAAGTAAGGACTCAAGAGACCCAGTACTTC	CSAREVRTQETQYF
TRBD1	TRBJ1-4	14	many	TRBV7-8	TGTGCCAGCAGCTTATCGAGGGGGCAAGAAAAACTGTTTTTT	CASSLSRGQEKLFF
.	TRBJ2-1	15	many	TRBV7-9	TGTGCCAGCAGCTTGAAGCGGAACTCCTACAATGAGCAGTTCTTC	CASSLKRNSYNEQFF
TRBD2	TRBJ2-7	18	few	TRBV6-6	TGTGCCAGCAGCGGGGCCGGTTCTAATGGTAGCGGGACCTACGAGCAGTACTTC	CASSGAGSNGSGTYEQYF
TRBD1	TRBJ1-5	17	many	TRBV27	TGTGCCAGCAGTACAGTTCAGGGGGACAGCCCCAATCAGCCCCAGCATTTT	CASSTVQGDSPNQPQHF
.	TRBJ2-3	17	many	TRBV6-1	TGTGCCAGCAGTTTTGTGGGGCGGCAAACTAGCACAGATACGCAGTATTTT	CASSFVGRQTSTDTQYF
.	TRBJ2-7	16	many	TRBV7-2	TGTGCCAGCAGCAACGCTAGGAGCCCCTCCTCCTACGAGCAGTACTTC	CASSNARSPSSYEQYF